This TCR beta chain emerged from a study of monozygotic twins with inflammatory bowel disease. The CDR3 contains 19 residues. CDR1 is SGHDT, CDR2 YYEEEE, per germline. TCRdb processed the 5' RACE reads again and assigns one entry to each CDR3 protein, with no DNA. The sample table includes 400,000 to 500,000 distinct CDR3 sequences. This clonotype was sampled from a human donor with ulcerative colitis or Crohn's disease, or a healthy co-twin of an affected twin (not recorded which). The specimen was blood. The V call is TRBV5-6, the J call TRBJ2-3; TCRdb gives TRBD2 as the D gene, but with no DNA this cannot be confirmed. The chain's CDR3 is CASSWGPGTSGRGTDTQYF. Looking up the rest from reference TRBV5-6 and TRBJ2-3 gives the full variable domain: DAGVTQSPTHLIKTRGQQVTLRCSPKSGHDTVSWYQQALGQGPQFIFQYYEEEERQRGNFPDRFSGHQFPNYSSELNVNALLLGDSALYLCASSWGPGTSGRGTDTQYFGPGTRLTVL.